The next 7 T cell receptor beta chains were all read from a single sample in a study of T cell changes during pregnancy in multiple sclerosis (dated by TCRdb to the late 2010s). The protocol used for the library was the immunoSEQ multiplex PCR assay. TCRdb holds this immuneACCESS table with in-frame rearrangements only. Some clones are missing; in checked studies, unresolved V genes explain under half, and the rest has no known cause. The sample table contains around 70,000 clones; only one count was recorded for roughly nine tenths of them. The leading ten clones occupy roughly 1.6% of the sample. The sequenced sample was peripheral blood, obtained after pregnancy. These TCRs come from a female donor with multiple sclerosis, enrolled in a pregnancy study.

This clone turned up a few times. The J gene is TRBJ1-1, the V gene TRBV19, with 10 bases lining up with TRBD1. Germline V CDR1 and CDR2: LNHDA, SQIVND (reference sequence). The ends lost 3 bases at V and 3 bases at J; junction bases unmatched: 10. This CDR3 contains 17 residues. The CDR3 region is CASSIGGQGVFYTEAFF. In DNA, the CDR3 is TGTGCCAGTAGTATCGGAGGACAGGGGGTGTTTTACACTGAAGCTTTCTTT.

The chain recombines TRBV19 with TRBJ2-5; TRBD1 matches 8 bases. Unmatched junction bases numbered 9, after V lost 3 bases and J lost 3 bases. Germline CDR1 reads LNHDA; CDR2 reads SQIVND (reference sequence). The CDR3 runs 16 residues. The CDR3 DNA reads as TGTGCCAGTAGTATCCGAGGAGGACAGGGAAAAGAGACCCAGTACTTC. Protein: CASSIRGGQGKETQYF.

The chain is built from TRBV7-9 and TRBJ2-6; TRBD2 matches at 8 bases. Germline loops: CDR1 SEHNR, CDR2 FQNEAQ (reference sequence). V dropped 4 bases and J dropped 4; count of bases not matched to a gene: 6. The CDR3 is 16 amino acids. The CDR3: CASSSGSGVGANVLTF. The CDR3 DNA is TGTGCCAGCAGCTCTGGTAGCGGGGTAGGGGCCAACGTCCTGACTTTC.

The CDR3 loop is CAWAGGSTDTQYF. DNA of the CDR3: TGTGCCTGGGCGGGTGGGAGCACAGATACGCAGTATTTT. V usage is TRBV30 and J usage is TRBJ2-3, with D perhaps matching TRBD2 (5 bases). Germline CDR1 and CDR2: GTSNPN and SVGIG (reference sequence). Trimming shortened V by 5 bases and J by 0 bases, and 9 bases separated the two germline ends. The CDR3 consists of 13 residues. Together with reference TRBV30 and TRBJ2-3, the CDR3 gives the full variable domain: SQTIHQWPATLVQPVGSPLSLECTVEGTSNPNLYWYRQAAGRGLQLLFYSVGIGQISSEVPQNLSASRPQDRQFILSSKKLLLSDSGFYLCAWAGGSTDTQYFGPGTRLTVL.

The V gene is TRBV30, the J gene TRBJ2-5, with 7 nucleotides matching TRBD1. Germline CDR1 and CDR2: GTSNPN and SVGIG (reference sequence). The CDR3 runs to 14 residues. The J segment lost 11 bases and the V segment lost 2 bases, leaving 14 bases of the junction unmatched. CDR3 region: CAWSQGQRGEGQYF. CDR3 in DNA: TGTGCCTGGAGTCAGGGACAGCGTGGGGAAGGGCAGTACTTC.

The chain couples TRBV5-4 to TRBJ2-7, with 11 bases matching TRBD2. Trimming removed 7 bases from V and 2 bases from J; junction bases left unmatched: 8. The CDR3 covers 15 residues. In germline, CDR1 is SGHNT, CDR2 YYREEE (reference sequence). The CDR3, as DNA: TGTGCCAGCGGGAGTTTGGGACTAGCGGCCTACGAGCAGTACTTC. Residues: CASGSLGLAAYEQYF.

This chain connects TRBV5-1 to TRBJ1-2; D is possibly TRBD1 (5 bases). CDR1 and CDR2 from the germline V gene are SGHRS and YFSETQ. Between the trimmed V and J ends, which lost 4 bases and 5 bases, there was a span of 15 bases. This CDR3 comprises 14 residues. CDR3: CASSPGSTGYGYTF. The CDR3 DNA sequence: TGCGCCAGCAGCCCCGGGTCCACAGGATATGGCTACACCTTC.